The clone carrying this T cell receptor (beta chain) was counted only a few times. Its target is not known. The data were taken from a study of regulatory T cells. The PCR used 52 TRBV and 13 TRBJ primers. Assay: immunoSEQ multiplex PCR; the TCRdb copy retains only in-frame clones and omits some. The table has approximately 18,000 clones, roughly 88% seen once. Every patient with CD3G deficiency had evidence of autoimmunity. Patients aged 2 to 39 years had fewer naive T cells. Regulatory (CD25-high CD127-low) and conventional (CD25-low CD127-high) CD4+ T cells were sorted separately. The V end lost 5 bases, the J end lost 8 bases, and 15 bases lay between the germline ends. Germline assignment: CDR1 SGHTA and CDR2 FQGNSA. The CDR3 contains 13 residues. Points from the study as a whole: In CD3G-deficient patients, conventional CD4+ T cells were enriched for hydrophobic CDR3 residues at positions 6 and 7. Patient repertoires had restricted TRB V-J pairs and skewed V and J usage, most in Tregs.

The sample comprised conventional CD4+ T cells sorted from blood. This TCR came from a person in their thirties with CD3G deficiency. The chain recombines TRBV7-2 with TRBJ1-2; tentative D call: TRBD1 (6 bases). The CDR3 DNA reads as TGTGCCAGCAGCCCGGGGGGCAGTCCGGGCTACACCTTC. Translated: CASSPGGSPGYTF. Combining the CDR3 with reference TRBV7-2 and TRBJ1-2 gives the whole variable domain GAGVSQSPSNKVTEKGKDVELRCDPISGHTALYWYRQSLGQGLEFLIYFQGNSAPDKSGLPSDRFSAERTGGSVSTLTIQRTQQEDSAVYLCASSPGGSPGYTFGSGTRLTVV.